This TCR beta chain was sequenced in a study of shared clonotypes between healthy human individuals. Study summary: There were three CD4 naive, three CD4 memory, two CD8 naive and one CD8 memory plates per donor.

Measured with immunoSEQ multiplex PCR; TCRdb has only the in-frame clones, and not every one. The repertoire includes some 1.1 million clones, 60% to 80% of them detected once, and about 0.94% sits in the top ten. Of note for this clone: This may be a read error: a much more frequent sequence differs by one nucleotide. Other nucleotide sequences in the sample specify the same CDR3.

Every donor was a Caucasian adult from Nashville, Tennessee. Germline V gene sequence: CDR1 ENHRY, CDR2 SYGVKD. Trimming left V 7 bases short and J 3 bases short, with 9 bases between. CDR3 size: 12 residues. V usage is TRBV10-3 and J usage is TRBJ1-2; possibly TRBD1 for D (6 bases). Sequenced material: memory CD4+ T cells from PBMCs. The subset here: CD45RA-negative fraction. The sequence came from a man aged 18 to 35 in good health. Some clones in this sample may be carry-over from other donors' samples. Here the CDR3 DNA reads TGTGCCATCATGGGGGGCGACTATGGCTACACCTTC. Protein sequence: CAIMGGDYGYTF.